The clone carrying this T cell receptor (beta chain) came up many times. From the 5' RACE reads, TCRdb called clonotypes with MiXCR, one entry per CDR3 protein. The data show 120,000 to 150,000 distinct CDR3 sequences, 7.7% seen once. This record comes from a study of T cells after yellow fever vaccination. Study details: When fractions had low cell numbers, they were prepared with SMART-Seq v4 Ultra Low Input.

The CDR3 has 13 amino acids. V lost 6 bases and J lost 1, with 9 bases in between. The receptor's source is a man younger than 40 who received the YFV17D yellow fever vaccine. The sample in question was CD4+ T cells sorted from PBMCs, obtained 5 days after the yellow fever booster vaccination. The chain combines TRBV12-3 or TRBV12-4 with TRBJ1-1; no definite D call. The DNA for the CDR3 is TGTGCCAGCAGGGTCCTAACGAACACTGAAGCTTTCTTT. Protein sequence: CASRVLTNTEAFF.